A selection of T cell receptor beta chains follows, all from one sample in a study of T cells after yellow fever vaccination. TCRdb reprocessed the 5' RACE reads via MiXCR and lists one record per CDR3 protein. This table holds 250,000 or so distinct CDR3 sequences, about 7% found once. The source was CD4+ T cells sorted from PBMCs, collected 15 days after the yellow fever booster vaccination. These receptors were collected from a man aged 25 to 40 who received the YFV17D yellow fever vaccine. Both conserved end residues are part of each CDR3. D genes are given only for firm matches. A clone size is listed for some rows: how often the clone was seen (once, few, many), or a class if it is expanded.

NA NA TRBJ2-4 TRBV5-1 15 TGCGCCAGCAGTTACCCCAGGGAAATCAAAAACATTCAGTACTTC CASSYPREIKNIQYF
NA few TRBJ2-5 TRBV20-1 15 TGCAGTGCTAGGGTCCCTGGGGGGCGCCAAGAGACCCAGTACTTC CSARVPGGRQETQYF
TRBD2 NA TRBJ2-1 TRBV2 13 TGTGCCAGCATTCCGGGACTACTAAATGAGCAGTTCTTC CASIPGLLNEQFF
TRBD2 once TRBJ2-7 TRBV20-1 13 TGCAGTGCCTGGACTAGACAATCCTACGAGCAGTACTTC CSAWTRQSYEQYF
NA many TRBJ2-3 TRBV5-1 16 TGCGCCAGCAGCCCCGGAGTCTTTTCTATCACAGATACGCAGTATTTT CASSPGVFSITDTQYF
TRBD1 NA TRBJ2-1 TRBV5-1 14 TGCGCCAGCAGCTTCGACAGGGACTACAATGAGCAGTTCTTC CASSFDRDYNEQFF
NA few TRBJ1-5 TRBV6-1 13 TGTGCCAGCAGTGCAGGGGTCAATCAGCCCCAGCATTTT CASSAGVNQPQHF
TRBD2 NA TRBJ2-1 TRBV6-2/TRBV6-3 15 TGTGCCAGCAGTTTACAGTCCGGGACTAGTGATGAGCAGTTCTTC CASSLQSGTSDEQFF
NA NA TRBJ2-1 TRBV20-1 15 TGCAGTGCTAGTTCGAACCGGAGGGGGGACAATGAGCAGTTCTTC CSASSNRRGDNEQFF
NA few TRBJ1-5 TRBV16 14 TGTGCCAGCAGCCCTCGACAGGCCGCCCAGCCCCAGCATTTT CASSPRQAAQPQHF
TRBD1 NA TRBJ2-5 TRBV20-1 16 TGCAGTGCTAGAGGGGCCGACAGGGGGTTAACCGAGACCCAGTACTTC CSARGADRGLTETQYF
NA few TRBJ2-3 TRBV7-2 15 TGTGCCAGCAGCTCCCGACGGCCCGCCCCAGATACGCAGTATTTT CASSSRRPAPDTQYF
NA few TRBJ2-1 TRBV4-2 16 TGTGCCAGCAGCCAAGATCGGACGGGAAGTTACAATGAGCAGTTCTTC CASSQDRTGSYNEQFF
TRBD1 NA TRBJ1-1 TRBV19 11 TGTGCCAGTATGACAGGGCTCGAAGCTTTCTTT CASMTGLEAFF
NA many TRBJ1-5 TRBV18 14 TGTGCCAGCTCAACCAGCGGGGGGCAACAGCCCCAGCATTTT CASSTSGGQQPQHF
TRBD1 few TRBJ2-3 TRBV12-3/TRBV12-4 15 TGTGCCAGCAGTTTACGGGAACAGGGGGCCGGTACGCAGTATTTT CASSLREQGAGTQYF
TRBD1 few TRBJ1-1 TRBV19 15 TGTGCCAGTAGTATCGGACAGGGGGCGAACACTGAAGCTTTCTTT CASSIGQGANTEAFF
NA NA TRBJ2-6 TRBV10-3 16 TGTGCCATCAGTGACGTCATTGGCTCTGGGGCCAACGTCCTGACTTTC CAISDVIGSGANVLTF
NA NA TRBJ1-5 TRBV20-1 18 TGCAGTGCTAGAGATCCACCTCGGACGGATTATAGCAATCAGCCCCAGCATTTT CSARDPPRTDYSNQPQHF
NA NA TRBJ2-6 TRBV7-2 20 TGTGCCAGCAGCTTAGCGCTGGTGGGAGCCGGTGGAGTTGGGGCCAACGTCCTGACTTTC CASSLALVGAGGVGANVLTF
NA many TRBJ1-1 TRBV18 15 TGTGCCAGCTCACCACCGGGAGGGATGAACACTGAAGCTTTCTTT CASSPPGGMNTEAFF
TRBD2 NA TRBJ2-3 TRBV7-8 18 TGTGCCAGCAGCTTAGGTCGGCTAGCGGGAGGGCCATCAGATACGCAGTATTTT CASSLGRLAGGPSDTQYF
NA few TRBJ1-1 TRBV4-3 13 TGCGCCAGCAGCCAAGTGAGAGACACTGAAGCTTTCTTT CASSQVRDTEAFF
NA many TRBJ1-3 TRBV20-1 12 TGCAGTGCTAGTTTCGGCAGAAACACCATATATTTT CSASFGRNTIYF
NA many TRBJ2-7 TRBV6-2/TRBV6-3 14 TGTGCCAGCAGTTACTACAGGGTGAGTGAGGAGCAGTACTTC CASSYYRVSEEQYF
TRBD2 few TRBJ2-1 TRBV7-2 17 TGTGCCAGCATCGGTGGGACTAGCGGGAGGGTCTACAATGAGCAGTTCTTC CASIGGTSGRVYNEQFF
NA NA TRBJ1-1 TRBV10-3 13 TGTGCCATCGGGCCGGGGTTGAACACTGAAGCTTTCTTT CAIGPGLNTEAFF